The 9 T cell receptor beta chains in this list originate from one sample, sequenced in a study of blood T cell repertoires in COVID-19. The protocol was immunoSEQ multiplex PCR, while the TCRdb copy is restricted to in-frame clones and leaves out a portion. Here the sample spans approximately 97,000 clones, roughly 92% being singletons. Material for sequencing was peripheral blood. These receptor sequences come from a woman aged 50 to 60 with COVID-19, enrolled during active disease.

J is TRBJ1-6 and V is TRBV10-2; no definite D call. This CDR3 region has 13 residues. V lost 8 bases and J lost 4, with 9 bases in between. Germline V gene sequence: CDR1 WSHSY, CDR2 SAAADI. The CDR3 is CASSGSYNSPLHF. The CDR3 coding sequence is TGCGCCAGCTCCGGGTCTTATAATTCACCCCTCCACTTT.

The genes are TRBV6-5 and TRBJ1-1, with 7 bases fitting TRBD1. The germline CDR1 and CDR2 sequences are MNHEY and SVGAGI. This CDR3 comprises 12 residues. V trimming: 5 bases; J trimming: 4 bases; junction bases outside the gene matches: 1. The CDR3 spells CASSHRGTEAFF. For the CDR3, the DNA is TGTGCCAGCAGTCACAGGGGCACTGAAGCTTTCTTT.

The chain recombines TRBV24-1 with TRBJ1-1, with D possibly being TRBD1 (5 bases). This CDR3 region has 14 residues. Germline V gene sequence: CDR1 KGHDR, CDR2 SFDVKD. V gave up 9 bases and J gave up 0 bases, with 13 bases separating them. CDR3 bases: TGTGCCACCCGGGAGAAGGGGATGAACACTGAAGCTTTCTTT. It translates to CATREKGMNTEAFF.

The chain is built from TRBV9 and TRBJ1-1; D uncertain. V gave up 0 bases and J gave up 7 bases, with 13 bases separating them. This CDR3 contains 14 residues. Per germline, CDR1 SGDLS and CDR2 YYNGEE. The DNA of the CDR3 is TGTGCCAGCAGCGTAGGTTTGGGAGGGTTTGAAGCTTTCTTT. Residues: CASSVGLGGFEAFF.

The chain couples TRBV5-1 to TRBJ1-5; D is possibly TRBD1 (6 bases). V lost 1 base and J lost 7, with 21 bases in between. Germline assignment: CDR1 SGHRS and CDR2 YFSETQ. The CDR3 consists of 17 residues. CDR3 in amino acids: CASSLQGSGEGEQPQHF. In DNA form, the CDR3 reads TGCGCCAGCAGCTTGCAGGGTTCAGGGGAAGGAGAGCAGCCCCAGCATTTT.

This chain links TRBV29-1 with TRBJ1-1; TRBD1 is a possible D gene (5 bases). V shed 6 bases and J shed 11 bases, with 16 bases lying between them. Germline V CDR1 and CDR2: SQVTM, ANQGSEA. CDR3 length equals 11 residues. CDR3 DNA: TGCAGCGTACAGGACTACCCTGGGGCTTTCTTT. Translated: CSVQDYPGAFF.

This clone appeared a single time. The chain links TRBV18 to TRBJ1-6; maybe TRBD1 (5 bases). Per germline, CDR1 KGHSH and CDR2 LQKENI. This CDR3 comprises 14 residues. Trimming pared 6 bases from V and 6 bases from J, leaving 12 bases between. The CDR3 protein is CASSPGRGNSPLHF. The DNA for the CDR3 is TGTGCCAGCTCCCCAGGGAGGGGTAATTCACCCCTCCACTTT.

The DNA for the CDR3 is TGTGCCAGCAGCCAAGATACCGGACTAGCCTACGAGCAGTACTTC. Translating it yields CASSQDTGLAYEQYF. J is TRBJ2-7 and V is TRBV14, with 7 positions matching TRBD2. The CDR3 covers 15 residues. V trimming: 0 bases; J trimming: 2 bases; junction bases outside the gene matches: 4. Germline lookup yields CDR1 SGHDN and CDR2 FVKESK. Based on the CDR3 plus reference TRBV14 and TRBJ2-7, the full variable domain is EAGVTQFPSHSVIEKGQTVTLRCDPISGHDNLYWYRRVMGKEIKFLLHFVKESKQDESGMPNNRFLAERTGGTYSTLKVQPAELEDSGVYFCASSQDTGLAYEQYFGPGTRLTVT.

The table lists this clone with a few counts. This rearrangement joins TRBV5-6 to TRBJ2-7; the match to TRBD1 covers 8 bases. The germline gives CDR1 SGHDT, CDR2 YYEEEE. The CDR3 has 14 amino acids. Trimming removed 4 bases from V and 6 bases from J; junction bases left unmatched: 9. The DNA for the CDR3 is TGTGCCAGCAGCCTATACAGGGGGGTTCGCGAGCAGTACGTC. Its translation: CASSLYRGVREQYV.